The present T cell receptor beta chain was sequenced within a study of CD8+CD57+ T cells in acquired aplastic anemia. Across the study: CD4+ and CD8+ cells, once sorted, gave DNA averaging roughly 3.2 ug.

The study profiled TCR beta VDJ and CDR3 using genomic DNA as template. TCRdb reprocessed the reads with MiXCR, giving one entry per CDR3 protein. The table lists 150,000 to 200,000 distinct CDR3 sequences, 50% to 75% of them singletons. The CDR3 length is 13 residues. Germline loops: CDR1 SSHAT, CDR2 FNYEAQ (reference sequence). In its sample, this clonotype was seen a few times. The target antigen is unknown. Its ends do not fully match the called genes, so a read error is possible. Overall study results and limits: The study found no significant CD8+ Simpson's diversity difference between patients and controls. Both patients and controls carried the same twenty-nine CD8+ CDR3 sequences.

Sequencing was performed on sorted CD4+, CD8+, or CD8+CD57+ T cells (not recorded which) from PBMCs. The V gene is TRBV7-7, the J gene TRBJ2-7; TRBD1 or TRBD2 may be the D gene (5 bases each). This clonotype was sampled from a human donor with severe aplastic anemia or a healthy control (not recorded which). The DNA of the CDR3 is TGTGCTAGCAGCCCTGGGACCGACTACGAGCAGTACTTC. It encodes CASSPGTDYEQYF.